This T cell receptor beta chain comes out of a study of OX40 agonist ivuxolimab in advanced cancers. For the study at large: While on treatment, patients had intravenous ivuxolimab at 0.01 to 10 mg/kg every 2 weeks. Overall study findings and caveats: Averaged across samples, CD8+ T cells carried more expanded clones than CD4+ did. Within 6 weeks, CD4+ and CD8+ blood T cells expanded clonally at 0.1 to 3.0 mg/kg.

Libraries were prepared by immunoSEQ multiplex PCR; TCRdb keeps only in-frame clonotypes and omits some of them. The data hold over 100,000 clones, with just over 90% observed a single time. This clone has a handful of counts. The antigen is undetermined. Germline CDR1 reads SGHNT; CDR2 reads YENEEA. CDR3 size: 18 residues. V was clipped by 0 bases and J by 5 bases; unmatched bases: 7. The clonotype comes from an adult with an advanced solid tumor such as melanoma, head and neck, liver or kidney cancer. The chain is built from TRBV11-3 and TRBJ2-1; 13 nucleotides line up with TRBD2. The sequencing used CD4+ or CD8+ T cells sorted from blood, collected in a trial of the OX40 agonist ivuxolimab. DNA of the CDR3: TGTGCCAGCAGCTTAGATCAATCGGGGACTAGCGGGAACAATGAGCAGTTCTTC. This translates into CASSLDQSGTSGNNEQFF.